Listed below are T cell receptor beta chains from one sample, sequenced in a study of vaccination effects on CD4 cells after COVID-19. TCRdb's copy holds only in-frame clones and misses some; the assay was immunoSEQ multiplex PCR. The table records some 21,000 clones, more than 70% of them present only once. The antigens for these receptors are not known. Sequencing used CD4+ T cells from PBMCs cultured with HCoV-229E spike peptides, obtained after COVID-19 vaccination. All receptors derive from a human donor who received a COVID-19 vaccine. The CDR3 runs from the conserved cysteine through the conserved F or W. A D gene is named only where the DNA matches it firmly. Size tells how often a clone was seen (once, few, many) or the class of an expanded clone, and some rows leave it out.

clone_size	d_call	v_call	j_call	cdr3_nt	cdr3_aa
-	-	TRBV4-1	TRBJ1-2	TGCGCCAGCAGCCAAGACGACGACGGGGCGTATGGCTACACCTTC	CASSQDDDGAYGYTF
-	-	TRBV19	TRBJ2-2	TGTGCCAGTAGTATGAATAGGGGTATCACCGGGGAGCTGTTTTTT	CASSMNRGITGELFF
-	-	TRBV6-1	TRBJ2-7	TGTGCCAGCAGTGAACACGGGGCGCAGTCCTACGAGCAGTACTTC	CASSEHGAQSYEQYF
-	TRBD2	TRBV7-9	TRBJ2-7	TGTGCCAGCAGCCCGGGGGCTAGCGGGGGTTCATACGAGCAGTACTTC	CASSPGASGGSYEQYF
-	-	TRBV6-5	TRBJ1-1	TGTGCCAGCATGAACACTGAAGCTTTCTTT	CASMNTEAFF
few	-	TRBV9	TRBJ1-5	TGTGCCAGCAGCCCAACCCCGGGGGAGGGCAATCAGCCCCAGCATTTT	CASSPTPGEGNQPQHF
-	-	TRBV18	TRBJ2-7	TGTGCCAGCTCACAGCGATTGGGTTCAGGCGCCTACGAGCAGTACTTC	CASSQRLGSGAYEQYF
-	-	TRBV19	TRBJ2-3	TGTGCCAGTAGTATGGGCGGGGTTACCACAGATACGCAGTATTTT	CASSMGGVTTDTQYF
-	-	TRBV7-6	TRBJ1-3	TGTGCCAGCAGCTTAGGGGTGGCACCGCGCGGAAACACCATATATTTT	CASSLGVAPRGNTIYF
-	-	TRBV3-1/TRBV3-2	TRBJ2-1	TGTGCCAGCAGCCAAGACTGGGGGAACGACAATGAGCAGTTCTTC	CASSQDWGNDNEQFF
-	-	TRBV12-5	TRBJ2-1	TGTGCTAGTGGTTTGGGGCGACAGAGTGAGCAGTTCTTC	CASGLGRQSEQFF
-	TRBD1	TRBV18	TRBJ2-7	TGTGCCAGCTCACCATCCCTGGGACAGGGAGGTGAAGAGCAGTACTTC	CASSPSLGQGGEEQYF
-	TRBD1	TRBV3-1/TRBV3-2	TRBJ1-2	TGTGCCAGCAGCCAACTACAGGGGGAGTATGGCTACACCTTC	CASSQLQGEYGYTF
-	TRBD1	TRBV6-1	TRBJ2-7	TGTGCCAGCAGTGAAGCGCCAGGGGGCTCCTACGAGCAGTACTTC	CASSEAPGGSYEQYF
-	-	TRBV9	TRBJ1-3	TGTGCCAGCAGCGTAGATCTGCAGGGCAGCTCTGGAAACACCATATATTTT	CASSVDLQGSSGNTIYF
-	-	TRBV5-6	TRBJ2-5	TGTGCCAGCAGCTTGGATAGCAGGGTCGGGACCCAGTACTTC	CASSLDSRVGTQYF
-	-	TRBV5-1	TRBJ2-3	TGCGCCAGCAGCCCGACCGAATACACAGATACGCAGTATTTT	CASSPTEYTDTQYF
-	TRBD2	TRBV10-1	TRBJ2-2	TGCGTCAGCAGTGAGAGCGGGAGGGACACCGGGGAGCTGTTTTTT	CVSSESGRDTGELFF
-	-	TRBV6-5	TRBJ1-6	TGTGCCAGCAGATCCAGGGGCTCACCCCTCCACTTT	CASRSRGSPLHF
-	-	TRBV12-3/TRBV12-4	TRBJ2-7	TGTGCCAGCAGCCCTCAGGCCTACGAGCAGTACTTC	CASSPQAYEQYF
-	TRBD1	TRBV7-9	TRBJ2-7	TGTGCCAGCAGCTTGAAGACAGGGGATCGCGAGCAGTACTTC	CASSLKTGDREQYF
-	TRBD2	TRBV10-2	TRBJ2-7	TGCGCCAGCAGACATAGCGGGGGGGCTCGGTACGAGCAGTACTTC	CASRHSGGARYEQYF
-	-	TRBV7-2	TRBJ2-1	TGTGCCAGCAGCTTAGCAGAGGGGGGGAAAACGTTCTTC	CASSLAEGGKTFF
-	TRBD2	TRBV19	TRBJ2-1	TGTGCCAGTAGTATAGGGAGGGACTACCCCGGAAATGAGCAGTTCTTC	CASSIGRDYPGNEQFF
-	TRBD1	TRBV27	TRBJ2-5	TGTGCCAGCAGTCGGACAGGCTTTCAAGAGACCCAGTACTTC	CASSRTGFQETQYF
few	-	TRBV5-1	TRBJ1-3	TGCGCCAGCAGTCAAGGCGGGTTCTCTGGAAACACCATATATTTT	CASSQGGFSGNTIYF
-	-	TRBV2	TRBJ2-3	TGTGCCAGCAGTGAAAGTTTTAATCTGGGCACAGATACGCAGTATTTT	CASSESFNLGTDTQYF
-	TRBD2	TRBV5-1	TRBJ2-7	TGCGCCAGCAGCTTCCTAGCGGGGGGCCCTAGCTCCTACGAGCAGTACTTC	CASSFLAGGPSSYEQYF